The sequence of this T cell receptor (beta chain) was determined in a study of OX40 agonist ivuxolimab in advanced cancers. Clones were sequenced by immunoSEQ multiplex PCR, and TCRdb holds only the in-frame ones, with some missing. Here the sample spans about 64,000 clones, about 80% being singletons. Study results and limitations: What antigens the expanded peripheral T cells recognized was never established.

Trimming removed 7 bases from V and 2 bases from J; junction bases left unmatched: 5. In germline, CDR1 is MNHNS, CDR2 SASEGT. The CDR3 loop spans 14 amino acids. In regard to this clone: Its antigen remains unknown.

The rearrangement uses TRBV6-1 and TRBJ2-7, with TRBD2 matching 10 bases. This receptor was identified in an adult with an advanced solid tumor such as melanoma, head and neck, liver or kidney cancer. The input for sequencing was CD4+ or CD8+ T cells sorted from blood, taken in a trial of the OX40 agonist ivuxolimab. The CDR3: CASTLAGETYEQYF. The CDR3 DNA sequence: TGTGCCAGCACCCTAGCGGGGGAGACCTACGAGCAGTACTTC.